The present entry profiles one T cell receptor beta chain with its context. Its specificity is unknown. The junction departs from the called germline gene at one end, perhaps through a read error. The time point denotes: persistent/refractory GD, antithyroid drugs over 5 years with positive TRAb. RNA extracted from PBMCs served as the sequencing template. Construction of the TCR beta libraries employed iRepertoire HTBI primers in conjunction with Arm-PCR of CDR3 regions. TCRdb re-analysed the multiplex PCR reads in MiXCR, keeping a single row per CDR3 protein. Seen here are roughly 400,000 distinct CDR3 sequences, roughly 20% observed once, and the top ten hold less than 25%. This entry is derived from a study of regulatory T cells in long-lasting Graves disease. Background on the study: Persistent Graves' disease meant over 5 years of antithyroid drugs with positive TSH receptor antibodies.

CDR3 size: 14 residues. Germline lookup yields CDR1 SGHVS and CDR2 FQNEAQ. Findings of the study overall: What was studied was peripheral blood only, and not thyroid tissue. TRBV28, TRBJ1-2 and TRBJ2-5 emerged as the favored segments in persistent disease.

Sample: peripheral blood mononuclear cells (PBMCs), taken when the disease was refractory, from a patient treated with antithyroid drugs. The V call is TRBV7-8, the J call TRBJ1-2, with D possibly matching TRBD1 (5 bases). The sequence came from a female donor with Graves disease. The CDR3: CASSYPGRSYDYTF. CDR3 nucleotide sequence: TGTGCCAGCAGCTATCCGGGACGGTCCTATGACTACACCTTC.